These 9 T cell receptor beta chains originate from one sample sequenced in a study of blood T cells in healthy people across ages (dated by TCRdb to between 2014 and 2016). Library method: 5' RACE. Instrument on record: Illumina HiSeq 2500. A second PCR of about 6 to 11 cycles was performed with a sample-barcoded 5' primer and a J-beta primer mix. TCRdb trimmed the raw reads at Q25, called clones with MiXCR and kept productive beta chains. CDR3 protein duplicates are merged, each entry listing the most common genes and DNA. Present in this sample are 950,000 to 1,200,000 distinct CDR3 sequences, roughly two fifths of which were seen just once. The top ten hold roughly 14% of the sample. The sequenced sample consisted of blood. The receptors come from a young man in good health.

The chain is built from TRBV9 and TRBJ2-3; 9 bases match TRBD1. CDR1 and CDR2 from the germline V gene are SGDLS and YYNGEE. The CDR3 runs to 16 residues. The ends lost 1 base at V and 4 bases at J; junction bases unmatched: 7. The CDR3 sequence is CASSVPGTGLADTQYF. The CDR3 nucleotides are TGTGCCAGCAGCGTACCAGGGACAGGGTTGGCAGATACGCAGTATTTT.

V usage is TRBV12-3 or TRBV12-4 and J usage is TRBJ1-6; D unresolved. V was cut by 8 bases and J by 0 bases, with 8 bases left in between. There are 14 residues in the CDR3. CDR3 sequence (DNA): TGTGCCAGCGGGGAGAGCTCCTATAATTCACCCCTCCACTTT. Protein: CASGESSYNSPLHF.

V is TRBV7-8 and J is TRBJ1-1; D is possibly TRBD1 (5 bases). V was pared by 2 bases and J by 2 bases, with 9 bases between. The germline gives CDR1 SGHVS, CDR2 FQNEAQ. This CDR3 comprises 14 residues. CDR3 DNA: TGTGCCAGCAGCTTAAAGGGACGAAACACTGAAGCTTTCTTT. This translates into CASSLKGRNTEAFF. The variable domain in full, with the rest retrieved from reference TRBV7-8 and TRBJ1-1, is GAGVSQSPRYKVAKRGQDVALRCDPISGHVSLFWYQQALGQGPEFLTYFQNEAQLDKSGLPSDRFFAERPEGSVSTLKIQRTQQEDSAVYLCASSLKGRNTEAFFGQGTRLTVV.

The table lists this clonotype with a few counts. The DNA of the CDR3 is TGCGCCAGCAGCCATTCCGGGTCCCGGGGGACTGAAGCTTTCTTT. Residues: CASSHSGSRGTEAFF. The rearrangement uses TRBV4-1 and TRBJ1-1; possibly TRBD1 for D (5 bases). CDR1 MGHRA and CDR2 YSYEKL come from the germline V gene. V shed 3 bases and J shed 5 bases, with 16 bases lying between them. The CDR3 spans 15 residues.

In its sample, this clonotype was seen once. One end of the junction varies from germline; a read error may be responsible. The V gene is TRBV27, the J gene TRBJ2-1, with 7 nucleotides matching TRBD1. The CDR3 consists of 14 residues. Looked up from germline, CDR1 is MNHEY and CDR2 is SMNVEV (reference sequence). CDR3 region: CASSGTDSYNERYF. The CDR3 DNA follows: TGTGCCAGCAGCGGGACAGACTCCTACAATGAGCGGTACTTC.

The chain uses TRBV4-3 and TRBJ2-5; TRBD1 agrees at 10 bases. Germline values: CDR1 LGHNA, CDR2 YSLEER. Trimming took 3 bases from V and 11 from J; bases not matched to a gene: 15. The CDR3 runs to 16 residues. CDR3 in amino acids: CASSQEGQGLINEQYF. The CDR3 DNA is TGCGCCAGCAGCCAGGAGGGACAGGGGTTAATCAATGAGCAGTACTTC.

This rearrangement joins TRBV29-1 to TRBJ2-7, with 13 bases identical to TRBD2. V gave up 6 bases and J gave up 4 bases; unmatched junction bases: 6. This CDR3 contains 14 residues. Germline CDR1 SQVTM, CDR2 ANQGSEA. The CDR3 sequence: CSVPRTSGGYEQYF. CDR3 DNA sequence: TGCAGCGTCCCCCGGACTAGCGGGGGTTACGAGCAGTACTTC.

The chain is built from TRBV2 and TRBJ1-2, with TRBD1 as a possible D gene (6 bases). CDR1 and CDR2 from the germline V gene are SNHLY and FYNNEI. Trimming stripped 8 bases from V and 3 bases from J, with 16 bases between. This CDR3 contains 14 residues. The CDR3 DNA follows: TGTGCCAGCGGGCAAATTAGGACAGACTATGGCTACACCTTC. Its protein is CASGQIRTDYGYTF.

CDR3 region: CASSQSINPYNEQYF. The CDR3 DNA sequence: TGCGCCAGCAGCCAAAGTATAAACCCCTACAATGAGCAGTACTTC. V gene TRBV4-1 combines with J gene TRBJ2-7; D is ambiguous. Germline-derived CDR1 and CDR2 are MGHRA and YSYEKL. The V end lost 2 bases, the J end lost 7 bases, and 18 bases lay between the germline ends. The CDR3 has 15 residues.